A selection of T cell receptor beta chains follows, all from one sample in a study of beta chain features in type 1 diabetes. Profiling relied on immunoSEQ multiplex PCR, and the TCRdb table lists in-frame clones only, not all of them. The sample records around 710,000 clones, under 15% being singletons. Sequencing was carried out using naive CD4+ T cells from blood. The receptors come from a man aged 25 to 40 with type 1 diabetes. Each CDR3 is given with its conserved first and last residue. A D gene is named only where the DNA matches it firmly. Expanded clones get a size class; other rows say once, few or many, or leave the size out.

v_gene: TRBV30
j_gene: TRBJ1-4
abundance: .
d_gene: .
CDR3nt: TGTGCCTGGAGTGTACAAGGAGGCGGCGAAAAACTGTTTTTT
CDR3aa: CAWSVQGGGEKLFF

v_gene: TRBV29-1
j_gene: TRBJ1-2
abundance: .
d_gene: .
CDR3nt: TGCAGTGGAGAGGACAACTATGGCTACACCTTC
CDR3aa: CSGEDNYGYTF

v_gene: TRBV19
j_gene: TRBJ2-1
abundance: few
d_gene: .
CDR3nt: TGTGCCAGTAGTATTCAGGTATACAATGAGCAGTTCTTC
CDR3aa: CASSIQVYNEQFF

v_gene: TRBV9
j_gene: TRBJ2-5
abundance: .
d_gene: .
CDR3nt: TGTGCCAGCAGCGTAGAGGGATTTGGGAGAGAGACCCAGTACTTC
CDR3aa: CASSVEGFGRETQYF

v_gene: TRBV5-1
j_gene: TRBJ1-1
abundance: .
d_gene: .
CDR3nt: TGCGCCAGCACCCAGGGGAGCATAACTAACACTGAAGCTTTCTTT
CDR3aa: CASTQGSITNTEAFF

v_gene: TRBV4-2
j_gene: TRBJ2-5
abundance: few
d_gene: TRBD1
CDR3nt: TGTGCCAGCAGCCAAGGGACAGGGGAACAAGAGACCCAGTACTTC
CDR3aa: CASSQGTGEQETQYF

v_gene: TRBV7-2
j_gene: TRBJ2-3
abundance: .
d_gene: .
CDR3nt: TGTGCCAGCAGCTTACTCGCCCTAAGTGTGGGGGTCGGTGATACGCAGTATTTT
CDR3aa: CASSLLALSVGVGDTQYF

v_gene: TRBV9
j_gene: TRBJ1-2
abundance: few
d_gene: .
CDR3nt: TGTGCCAGCAGCGTTTCAGGGTTGGGGTATGGCTACACCTTC
CDR3aa: CASSVSGLGYGYTF

v_gene: TRBV4-2
j_gene: TRBJ2-1
abundance: .
d_gene: TRBD1
CDR3nt: TGTGCCAGCAGCCGCCGTGACAGGGGGGACTCCTACAATGAGCAGTTCTTC
CDR3aa: CASSRRDRGDSYNEQFF

v_gene: TRBV5-4
j_gene: TRBJ1-2
abundance: .
d_gene: .
CDR3nt: TGTGCCAGCAGCTTGGACAGTAGCTCTAACTATGGCTACACCTTC
CDR3aa: CASSLDSSSNYGYTF

v_gene: TRBV7-2
j_gene: TRBJ2-2
abundance: few
d_gene: .
CDR3nt: TGTGCCGCTTCTTACACCGGGGAGCTGTTTTTT
CDR3aa: CAASYTGELFF

v_gene: TRBV15
j_gene: TRBJ1-1
abundance: .
d_gene: .
CDR3nt: TGTGCCACCAGCAGAGCTACAGCTATGAACACTGAAGCTTTCTTT
CDR3aa: CATSRATAMNTEAFF

v_gene: TRBV9
j_gene: TRBJ2-5
abundance: .
d_gene: .
CDR3nt: TGTGCCAGCAGCCCCCGAGGGAGGGGGGACAAAGAGACCCAGTACTTC
CDR3aa: CASSPRGRGDKETQYF

v_gene: TRBV18
j_gene: TRBJ2-7
abundance: few
d_gene: .
CDR3nt: TGTGCCAGCTCACCGTCCGGAGGGGGCGGCTACGAGCAGTACTTC
CDR3aa: CASSPSGGGGYEQYF

v_gene: TRBV6-1
j_gene: TRBJ2-7
abundance: .
d_gene: .
CDR3nt: TGTGCCAGCAGTGTACGGGTGGGGAGCACCTACGAGCAGTACTTC
CDR3aa: CASSVRVGSTYEQYF

v_gene: TRBV9
j_gene: TRBJ1-3
abundance: .
d_gene: TRBD1
CDR3nt: TGTGCCAGCAGCGTAGAGGAGGGGGCGCGTGGAAACACCATATATTTT
CDR3aa: CASSVEEGARGNTIYF

v_gene: TRBV7-2
j_gene: TRBJ1-3
abundance: .
d_gene: .
CDR3nt: TGTGCCAGCGGAGTGGACTCTGGAAACACCATATATTTT
CDR3aa: CASGVDSGNTIYF

v_gene: TRBV18
j_gene: TRBJ2-3
abundance: .
d_gene: TRBD2
CDR3nt: TGTGCCAGCTCACCACCGAATAGCGGGGGCACAGATACGCAGTATTTT
CDR3aa: CASSPPNSGGTDTQYF

v_gene: TRBV28
j_gene: TRBJ2-5
abundance: .
d_gene: TRBD1
CDR3nt: TGTGCCAGCAGTCCTGGGACAGGGAGAGAGACCCAGTACTTC
CDR3aa: CASSPGTGRETQYF

v_gene: TRBV6-6
j_gene: TRBJ2-6
abundance: .
d_gene: .
CDR3nt: TGTGCCAGCAGCCAAACTAGCTCTGGGGCCAACGTCCTGACTTTC
CDR3aa: CASSQTSSGANVLTF

v_gene: TRBV7-2
j_gene: TRBJ1-2
abundance: few
d_gene: .
CDR3nt: TGTGCCAGCAGCCTTCAGGGAGGTAGTGGCTACACCTTC
CDR3aa: CASSLQGGSGYTF

v_gene: TRBV9
j_gene: TRBJ2-2
abundance: few
d_gene: .
CDR3nt: TGTGCCAGCAGCGTGAGGACATCCCCGGGGGAGCTGTTTTTT
CDR3aa: CASSVRTSPGELFF

v_gene: TRBV7-2
j_gene: TRBJ2-1
abundance: few
d_gene: .
CDR3nt: TGTGCCAGCAGCCTAAAGTGGGGGCACAATGAGCAGTTCTTC
CDR3aa: CASSLKWGHNEQFF

v_gene: TRBV29-1
j_gene: TRBJ1-2
abundance: few
d_gene: .
CDR3nt: TGCAGCGTGAGGGGGACGGAGACTAACTATGGCTACACCTTC
CDR3aa: CSVRGTETNYGYTF

v_gene: TRBV23-1
j_gene: TRBJ2-7
abundance: few
d_gene: TRBD1
CDR3nt: TGCGCCAGCAGTCAAGAAATCGCGGGACAGGGCTTCGACGAGCAGTACTTC
CDR3aa: CASSQEIAGQGFDEQYF

v_gene: TRBV19
j_gene: TRBJ1-2
abundance: .
d_gene: .
CDR3nt: TGTGCCGGAACGAGGCAGGGATATCATGGCTACACCTTC
CDR3aa: CAGTRQGYHGYTF

v_gene: TRBV7-9
j_gene: TRBJ1-4
abundance: few
d_gene: .
CDR3nt: TGTGCCAGCAGCTTGGGCCTCGGACCAAAACTGTTTTTT
CDR3aa: CASSLGLGPKLFF

v_gene: TRBV7-2
j_gene: TRBJ1-6
abundance: .
d_gene: .
CDR3nt: TGTGCCAGCACCCTAGCGAGCTCCTATAATTCACCCCTCCACTTT
CDR3aa: CASTLASSYNSPLHF

v_gene: TRBV7-9
j_gene: TRBJ1-2
abundance: few
d_gene: .
CDR3nt: TGTGCCAGCAGCGAACTCCGGGAAAACTATGGCTACACCTTC
CDR3aa: CASSELRENYGYTF

v_gene: TRBV4-3
j_gene: TRBJ2-3
abundance: .
d_gene: TRBD1
CDR3nt: TGCGCCAGCAGCCCCGGGACAGATAGCACAGATACGCAGTATTTT
CDR3aa: CASSPGTDSTDTQYF

v_gene: TRBV9
j_gene: TRBJ2-2
abundance: .
d_gene: TRBD1
CDR3nt: TGTGCCAGCAGCGTAGCTGGAGGACAGGGGTCCGGGGAGCTGTTTTTT
CDR3aa: CASSVAGGQGSGELFF

v_gene: TRBV29-1
j_gene: TRBJ1-3
abundance: .
d_gene: .
CDR3nt: TGCAGCGTTGACTCGGGCAGCTCTGGAAACACCATATATTTT
CDR3aa: CSVDSGSSGNTIYF

v_gene: TRBV9
j_gene: TRBJ2-3
abundance: .
d_gene: TRBD2
CDR3nt: TGTGCCAGCAGCGTAGGGACTAGCGGGACATCCACAGATACGCAGTATTTT
CDR3aa: CASSVGTSGTSTDTQYF